This T cell receptor beta chain was observed in a study of blood T cell repertoires in COVID-19. Data came from immunoSEQ multiplex PCR; TCRdb stores just in-frame clones and leaves some out. This sample has about 64,000 clones, with roughly 91% found just once. Source material: peripheral blood. The sequence was collected from a human donor in a cohort sampled during active COVID-19.

CDR3 amino acids: CAISEGVEGTQYF. The CDR3 DNA follows: TGTGCCATCAGTGAAGGGGTTGAAGGGACCCAGTACTTC. This chain links TRBV10-3 with TRBJ2-5; a weak D match, TRBD1 (5 bases). Germline V CDR1 and CDR2: ENHRY, SYGVKD. The CDR3 runs to 13 residues. Trimming shortened V by 3 bases and J by 7 bases, and 12 bases separated the two germline ends.